These 28 T cell receptor beta chains share one sample of origin, sequenced in a study of PD-1 blockade in classical Hodgkin lymphoma. Each of the patients experienced relapse following autologous stem cell transplantation, and their brentuximab vedotin exposure differed. Data came from immunoSEQ multiplex PCR; TCRdb stores just in-frame clones and leaves some out. This sample carries approximately 89,000 clones, around four fifths of them seen once, and the ten largest clones take 12%. This material consisted of peripheral blood mononuclear cells (PBMCs), taken at baseline. These TCRs come from a human donor with classical Hodgkin lymphoma.

The V gene is TRBV5-4, the J gene TRBJ2-1; D might be TRBD2 (5 bases). In germline, CDR1 is SGHNT, CDR2 YYREEE (reference sequence). V was clipped by 4 bases and J by 7 bases, with 18 bases between them. The CDR3 is 15 residues long. In DNA form, the CDR3 reads TGTGCCAGCAGCCCTAGCCCCGGCGGGCTGAATGAGCAGTTCTTC. Translation: CASSPSPGGLNEQFF.

Notes on this clone: Other DNA sequences in the same sample also yield this CDR3. The chain recombines TRBV28 with TRBJ2-7; D call uncertain. Germline CDR1 and CDR2: MDHEN and SYDVKM. Between the trimmed V and J ends, which lost 6 bases and 4 bases, there was a span of 10 bases. This CDR3 spans 12 amino acids. The DNA of the CDR3 is TGTGCCAGCAGCCGCCGAATTTACGAGCAGTACTTC. It yields the protein CASSRRIYEQYF.

The gene calls are TRBV18 and TRBJ1-1; a possible D gene is TRBD1 (5 bases). CDR3 size: 16 residues. Trimming cost V 3 bases and J 1 base, with 15 bases left between them. Germline values: CDR1 KGHSH, CDR2 LQKENI. CDR3: CASSPKQGSTNTEAFF. The CDR3 bases are TGTGCCAGCTCACCTAAGCAGGGTTCGACGAACACTGAAGCTTTCTTT.

V usage is TRBV18 and J usage is TRBJ1-1; maybe TRBD1 (5 bases). In germline, CDR1 is KGHSH, CDR2 LQKENI. Between the trimmed V and J ends, which lost 1 base and 0 bases, there was a span of 12 bases. This CDR3 contains 16 residues. Written as DNA, the CDR3 is TGTGCCAGCTCACCACAGGGGATGGCTCTGAACACTGAAGCTTTCTTT. It encodes CASSPQGMALNTEAFF.

The V and J genes are TRBV10-3 and TRBJ1-1; D gene uncertain. Between the trimmed V and J ends, which lost 2 bases and 8 bases, there was a span of 12 bases. This CDR3 spans 13 amino acids. The germline V gene encodes CDR1 ENHRY and CDR2 SYGVKD. The CDR3 DNA sequence: TGTGCCATCAGTGAGACGGCTCCATGGGAAGCTTTCTTT. Its translation: CAISETAPWEAFF.

This clone was recorded once. The genes are TRBV5-1 and TRBJ2-3, with TRBD2 matching over 9 bases. CDR3 length: 15 residues. The ends lost 6 bases at V and 0 bases at J; junction bases unmatched: 5. The germline V gene has CDR1 SGHRS and CDR2 YFSETQ. CDR3 coding DNA: TGCGCCAGCAAAAGGACTAGCGAAAGCACAGATACGCAGTATTTT. This translates into CASKRTSESTDTQYF.

The rearrangement links TRBV7-2 to TRBJ2-7; D could derive from TRBD1 or TRBD2 (5 bases each). Deletions cut 5 bases from V and 2 bases from J, with 10 bases between. The CDR3 loop spans 13 amino acids. Germline V CDR1 and CDR2: SGHTA, FQGNSA. CDR3 residues: CASSPPGPYEQYF. As DNA, the CDR3 is TGTGCCAGCAGCCCCCCGGGGCCCTACGAGCAGTACTTC. The full variable domain, completed using reference TRBV7-2 and TRBJ2-7, is GAGVSQSPSNKVTEKGKDVELRCDPISGHTALYWYRQSLGQGLEFLIYFQGNSAPDKSGLPSDRFSAERTGGSVSTLTIQRTQQEDSAVYLCASSPPGPYEQYFGPGTRLTVT.

This clone was found once. The chain is built from TRBV10-3 and TRBJ2-7; D ambiguous. The germline CDR1 and CDR2 sequences are ENHRY and SYGVKD. V was cut by 6 bases and J by 1 base, with 7 bases left in between. CDR3 size: 12 residues. The CDR3 loop is CAISVLSYEQYF. DNA for the CDR3: TGTGCCATCAGCGTTCTATCCTACGAGCAGTACTTC.

The genes are TRBV29-1 and TRBJ2-7, with TRBD2 matching 10 bases. This CDR3 region has 13 residues. V lost 5 bases, J lost 5 bases, and 6 bases stayed unmatched. CDR1 and CDR2 from the germline V gene are SQVTM and ANQGSEA. The CDR3 DNA sequence: TGCAGCGTTAGTTGGCTAGCGGGAGACGAGCAGTACTTC. This gives the protein CSVSWLAGDEQYF.

The CDR3 loop is CASSGQFAKNIQYF. Written as DNA, the CDR3 is TGTGCCAGCAGCGGCCAGTTTGCCAAAAACATTCAGTACTTC. The rearrangement uses TRBV25-1 and TRBJ2-4; D ambiguous. The CDR3 extends over 14 amino acids. Trimming removed 6 bases at V and 1 base at J, with 10 bases between. The germline V gene has CDR1 MGHDK and CDR2 SYGVNS.

J is TRBJ2-7 and V is TRBV30, with D possibly being TRBD1 (5 bases). The germline V gene encodes CDR1 GTSNPN and CDR2 SVGIG (reference sequence). The CDR3 length is 13 residues. With 0 bases removed from V and 7 bases from J, the gap between germline ends came to 13 bases. The CDR3 sequence: CAWSVGRRGEQYF. CDR3 nucleotides: TGTGCCTGGAGTGTTGGACGAAGGGGAGAGCAGTACTTC. The variable domain in full, with the rest retrieved from reference TRBV30 and TRBJ2-7, is SQTIHQWPATLVQPVGSPLSLECTVEGTSNPNLYWYRQAAGRGLQLLFYSVGIGQISSEVPQNLSASRPQDRQFILSSKKLLLSDSGFYLCAWSVGRRGEQYFGPGTRLTVT.

The CDR3 is CASSIAGQVGGEQFF. CDR3 coding DNA: TGTGCCAGTAGTATAGCCGGCCAAGTAGGAGGTGAGCAGTTCTTC. V and J are TRBV19 and TRBJ2-1, with D possibly matching TRBD2 (5 bases). Trimming pared 1 base from V and 9 bases from J, leaving 16 bases between. Germline lookup yields CDR1 LNHDA and CDR2 SQIVND (reference sequence). CDR3 length equals 15 residues.

V is TRBV7-8 and J is TRBJ2-1; D is unclear. CDR3 length equals 13 residues. Germline V lookup: CDR1 SGHVS, CDR2 FQNEAQ. The V end was cut by 3 bases, the J end by 5 bases, with 8 bases between. The CDR3 DNA is TGTGCCAGCAGCTTCCCGTGGAACAATGAGCAGTTCTTC. Its protein is CASSFPWNNEQFF.

V gene TRBV6-5 combines with J gene TRBJ1-1, with D perhaps matching TRBD1 (6 bases). The CDR3 extends over 16 amino acids. V was clipped by 4 bases and J by 4 bases, with 19 bases between them. The germline CDR1 and CDR2 sequences are MNHEY and SVGAGI. The CDR3 reads CASSSNHQGSGTEAFF. The DNA for the CDR3 is TGTGCCAGCAGTTCGAATCATCAGGGGAGCGGCACTGAAGCTTTCTTT.

The chain joins TRBV30 to TRBJ2-3, with D hard to call. CDR3 length equals 16 residues. The V gene's germline CDR1 is GTSNPN and CDR2 SVGIG (reference sequence). Trimming stripped 2 bases from V and 1 base from J, with 16 bases between. CDR3 in amino acids: CAWSPYLALGTDTQYF. The DNA for the CDR3 is TGTGCCTGGAGTCCGTACCTGGCCCTGGGCACAGATACGCAGTATTTT.

This chain links TRBV6-6 with TRBJ1-5, with D hard to call. V was cut by 2 bases and J by 5 bases, with 4 bases left in between. Germline V lookup: CDR1 MNHNY, CDR2 SVGAGI (reference sequence). The CDR3 sequence is 12 residues long. Here the CDR3 reads CASSYPDQPQHF. The CDR3 DNA reads TGTGCCAGCAGTTACCCAGATCAGCCCCAGCATTTT.

The chain recombines TRBV13 with TRBJ1-1, with D hard to call. The CDR3 spans 13 residues. CDR1 is PRHDT and CDR2 is FYEKMQ in the germline V gene (reference sequence). Trimming cost V 2 bases and J 1 base, with 5 bases left between them. The CDR3 region is CASSLPTNTEAFF. In nucleotides, the CDR3 is TGTGCCAGCAGCTTACCCACGAACACTGAAGCTTTCTTT.

V and J are TRBV5-4 and TRBJ2-2; D might be TRBD1 or TRBD2, each matching 5 bases. The CDR3 has 13 residues. Germline CDR1 and CDR2: SGHNT and YYREEE (reference sequence). V gave up 0 bases and J gave up 6 bases, with 6 bases separating them. The chain's CDR3 is CASSLGGSGELFF. CDR3 bases: TGTGCCAGCAGCTTGGGGGGGTCCGGGGAGCTGTTTTTT.

The chain uses TRBV19 and TRBJ1-5, with a tentative D call TRBD1 (5 bases). Trimming removed 2 bases from V and 2 bases from J, with 13 bases in between. This CDR3 contains 16 residues. Germline V gene data show CDR1 as LNHDA and CDR2 as SQIVND (reference sequence). CDR3 coding DNA: TGTGCCAGTAGTATATGGGGCAGAATCGGCAATCAGCCCCAGCATTTT. As protein: CASSIWGRIGNQPQHF.

The chain has TRBV23-1 and TRBJ1-1; D unclear. TRBV23-1 is marked as an open reading frame, function uncertain. This CDR3 is 10 amino acids long. The V end was cut by 7 bases, the J end by 5 bases, with 5 bases between. CDR3 DNA: TGCGCCAGCATAGTTACTGAAGCTTTCTTT. The encoded protein is CASIVTEAFF.

The chain recombines TRBV6-1 with TRBJ1-1; D call uncertain. Germline CDR1 and CDR2: MNHNS and SASEGT. Trimming removed 3 bases from V and 1 base from J, with 6 bases in between. The CDR3 has 13 amino acids. The CDR3 sequence is CASSDQPNTEAFF. The CDR3 DNA sequence: TGTGCCAGCAGTGATCAACCGAACACTGAAGCTTTCTTT.

This chain links TRBV29-1 with TRBJ1-1; 7 bases agree with TRBD1. Losses at the gene ends were 6 bases for V and 13 bases for J; bases not matched to a gene: 8. The CDR3 is 10 amino acids. CDR1 is SQVTM and CDR2 is ANQGSEA in the germline V gene. DNA for the CDR3: TGCAGCGTAGTCGGGACAGCCGTTTTCTTT. This translates into CSVVGTAVFF.

The gene calls are TRBV2 and TRBJ2-5; D remains ambiguous. This CDR3 has 12 amino acids. The germline V gene encodes CDR1 SNHLY and CDR2 FYNNEI. Trimming stripped 1 base from V and 3 bases from J, with 3 bases between. In DNA, the CDR3 is TGTGCCAGCAGTGAAGTGGAAGAGACCCAGTACTTC. Protein: CASSEVEETQYF.

The V call is TRBV9, the J call TRBJ2-2; 12 bases agree with TRBD2. Looked up from germline, CDR1 is SGDLS and CDR2 is YYNGEE. This CDR3 has 19 amino acids. V shed 4 bases, J shed 0 bases, and the junction held 10 bases outside the gene matches. DNA of the CDR3: TGTGCCAGCAGCCCCCTAGGGAGGACTAGCGGGGCGAACACCGGGGAGCTGTTTTTT. Protein: CASSPLGRTSGANTGELFF. Drawing the rest from reference TRBV9 and TRBJ2-2, the complete variable domain is DSGVTQTPKHLITATGQRVTLRCSPRSGDLSVYWYQQSLDQGLQFLIQYYNGEERAKGNILERFSAQQFPDLHSELNLSSLELGDSALYFCASSPLGRTSGANTGELFFGEGSRLTVL.

The CDR3 DNA reads as TGTGCCAGCAGTGTCCGGGACAGGGGCTACGAGCAGTACTTC. It translates to CASSVRDRGYEQYF. This chain connects TRBV6-1 to TRBJ2-7, with 10 nucleotides matching TRBD1. The CDR3 length is 14 residues. Trimming took 4 bases from V and 3 from J; bases not matched to a gene: 3. The germline V gene has CDR1 MNHNS and CDR2 SASEGT.

V and J are TRBV5-1 and TRBJ1-1, with unresolved D. CDR3 size: 12 residues. Germline loops: CDR1 SGHRS, CDR2 YFSETQ. V was cut by 0 bases and J by 6 bases, with 6 bases left in between. The CDR3 DNA is TGCGCCAGCAGCTTGGAGGGCCCTGAAGCTTTCTTT. It codes for CASSLEGPEAFF. Full variable domain (rest looked up from reference TRBV5-1 and TRBJ1-1): KAGVTQTPRYLIKTRGQQVTLSCSPISGHRSVSWYQQTPGQGLQFLFEYFSETQRNKGNFPGRFSGRQFSNSRSEMNVSTLELGDSALYLCASSLEGPEAFFGQGTRLTVV.

V and J are TRBV5-1 and TRBJ2-4, with a weak D call TRBD1 (6 bases). The CDR3 is 13 amino acids. The V gene lost 4 bases and the J gene lost 8 bases, with 13 bases spanning the gap. Germline V gives CDR1 SGHRS, CDR2 YFSETQ. The CDR3 region has the DNA TGCGCCAGCAGCCAACAGGGTTCAGACATTCAGTACTTC. Its translation is CASSQQGSDIQYF.

The rearrangement uses TRBV11-2 and TRBJ2-7, with D unresolved. The CDR3 is made up of 11 amino acids. Germline V lookup: CDR1 SGHAT, CDR2 FQNNGV. Between the trimmed V and J ends, which lost 2 bases and 5 bases, there was a span of 4 bases. The CDR3 region is CASSLLDEQYF. The CDR3 nucleotides read TGTGCCAGCAGCTTATTAGACGAGCAGTACTTC.